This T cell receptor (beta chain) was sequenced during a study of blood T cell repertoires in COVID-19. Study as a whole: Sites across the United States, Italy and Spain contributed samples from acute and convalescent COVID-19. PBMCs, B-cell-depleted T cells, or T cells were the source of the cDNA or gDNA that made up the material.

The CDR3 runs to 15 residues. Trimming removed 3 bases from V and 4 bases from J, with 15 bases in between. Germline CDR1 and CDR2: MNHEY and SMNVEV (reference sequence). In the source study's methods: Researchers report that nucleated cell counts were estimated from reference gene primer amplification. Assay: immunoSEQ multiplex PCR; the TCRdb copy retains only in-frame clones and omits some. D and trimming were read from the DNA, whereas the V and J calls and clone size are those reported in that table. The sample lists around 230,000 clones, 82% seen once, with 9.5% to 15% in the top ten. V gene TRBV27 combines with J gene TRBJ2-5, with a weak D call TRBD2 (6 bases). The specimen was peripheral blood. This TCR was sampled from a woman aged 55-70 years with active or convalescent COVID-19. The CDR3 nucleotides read TGTGCCAGCAGTTTGCCCTCGTTGGGGGGAGAGACCCAGTACTTC. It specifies CASSLPSLGGETQYF.